This is a list of T cell receptor beta chains from one sample in a study of cytomegalovirus exposure and HLA in healthy donors. TCRdb's copy holds only in-frame clones and misses some; the assay was immunoSEQ multiplex PCR. Altogether roughly 120,000 clones are present, 85% to 95% being singletons, with the ten largest covering under 1.5%. Specimen: PBMCs. The source is a woman under 30 in good health and CMV-seronegative. The CDR3 runs from the conserved cysteine through the conserved F or W. A D gene is named only where the DNA matches it firmly. Only part of the rows carry a size: once, few, many, or a class if the clone is expanded.

CDR3 protein: CASSIDRRFGDTQYF
CDR3 DNA: TGTGCCAGTAGTATAGATAGGCGGTTTGGAGATACGCAGTATTTT
V gene: TRBV19
clone size: NA
D gene: NA
J gene: TRBJ2-3

CDR3 protein: CVRSLVLTTDGCYYNEQFF
CDR3 DNA: TGTGTCAGAAGCTTAGTGCTGACTACCGATGGGTGTTACTACAATGAGCAGTTCTTC
V gene: TRBV7-5
clone size: NA
D gene: NA
J gene: TRBJ2-1

CDR3 protein: CSVGQGAEKLFF
CDR3 DNA: TGCAGCGTCGGACAGGGGGCTGAAAAACTGTTTTTT
V gene: TRBV29-1
clone size: NA
D gene: TRBD1
J gene: TRBJ1-4

CDR3 protein: CASSLLGEQYF
CDR3 DNA: TGTGCCAGCAGCTTATTGGGCGAGCAGTACTTC
V gene: TRBV13
clone size: NA
D gene: NA
J gene: TRBJ2-7

CDR3 protein: CASSITFMGVRDNQPQHF
CDR3 DNA: TGTGCCAGTAGTATAACGTTTATGGGGGTGCGGGACAATCAGCCCCAGCATTTT
V gene: TRBV19
clone size: NA
D gene: NA
J gene: TRBJ1-5

CDR3 protein: CASNAGGLGTEAFF
CDR3 DNA: TGTGCCAGCAACGCAGGGGGGCTGGGCACTGAAGCTTTCTTT
V gene: TRBV27
clone size: NA
D gene: TRBD1
J gene: TRBJ1-1

CDR3 protein: CASSTRRSDEQYF
CDR3 DNA: TGTGCCAGTAGTACGCGTAGATCGGACGAGCAGTACTTC
V gene: TRBV19
clone size: NA
D gene: NA
J gene: TRBJ2-7

CDR3 protein: CASSKAAGRISNQPQHF
CDR3 DNA: TGTGCCAGCAGCAAAGCTGCGGGACGGATTAGCAATCAGCCCCAGCATTTT
V gene: TRBV21-1
clone size: NA
D gene: NA
J gene: TRBJ1-5

CDR3 protein: CAISESDRVRNEQFF
CDR3 DNA: TGTGCCATCAGTGAGTCGGACAGGGTTAGGAATGAGCAGTTCTTC
V gene: TRBV10-3
clone size: NA
D gene: TRBD1
J gene: TRBJ2-1

CDR3 protein: CASSEGLAGEQYF
CDR3 DNA: TGTGCCAGCAGTGAAGGTTTGGCGGGCGAGCAGTACTTC
V gene: TRBV25-1
clone size: NA
D gene: NA
J gene: TRBJ2-7

CDR3 protein: CSASQFAEQYF
CDR3 DNA: TGCAGTGCTAGTCAGTTTGCCGAGCAGTACTTC
V gene: TRBV20-1
clone size: NA
D gene: NA
J gene: TRBJ2-7

CDR3 protein: CASAGLAGIYEQYF
CDR3 DNA: TGTGCCAGCGCCGGACTAGCGGGAATCTACGAGCAGTACTTC
V gene: TRBV6-6
clone size: NA
D gene: TRBD2
J gene: TRBJ2-7

CDR3 protein: CAWIDRGLTEAFF
CDR3 DNA: TGTGCCTGGATAGACAGGGGGCTCACTGAAGCTTTCTTT
V gene: TRBV30
clone size: NA
D gene: TRBD1
J gene: TRBJ1-1

CDR3 protein: CASSFISPSYEQYF
CDR3 DNA: TGTGCCAGCAGCTTTATTAGCCCCTCCTACGAGCAGTACTTC
V gene: TRBV7-2
clone size: once
D gene: NA
J gene: TRBJ2-7

CDR3 protein: CASSFHDYTNGETQYF
CDR3 DNA: TGTGCTAGCAGCTTTCATGACTATACGAACGGAGAGACCCAGTACTTC
V gene: TRBV7-7
clone size: NA
D gene: NA
J gene: TRBJ2-5

CDR3 protein: CAWSRVTEAFF
CDR3 DNA: TGTGCCTGGAGTCGCGTCACTGAAGCTTTCTTT
V gene: TRBV30
clone size: NA
D gene: NA
J gene: TRBJ1-1